A single sample is the source of the 14 T cell receptor beta chains below, sequenced in a study of human T cells and chemical hapten exposure. TCRdb recomputed calls from the RACE reads with MiXCR, one row per CDR3 protein. Counted here are about 84,000 distinct CDR3 sequences, around 9.3% occurring once; the ten biggest clones make up around 5%. Stated time point: patch test 2, 6 weeks after DPC sensitization. Treatment indicated: therapeutic diphenylcyclopropenone sensitization with weekly scalp DPC. Sequences were derived from whole blood, sampled in connection with sensitization to the hapten diphenylcyclopropenone (DPC). These receptors all come from a woman between 50 and 59 years old with alopecia areata. Some clones in this sample may be carry-over from other donors' samples.

This clonotype was observed many times. The rearrangement joins TRBV20-1 to TRBJ2-7; D is unresolved. The CDR3 length is 12 residues. Germline lookup yields CDR1 DFQATT and CDR2 SNEGSKA (reference sequence). V lost 3 bases and J 2 bases, leaving 8 bases between the germline ends. Here the CDR3 reads CSASPHAYEQYF. As DNA, the CDR3 is TGCAGTGCTAGTCCACACGCCTACGAGCAGTACTTC.

This clonotype has just a few counts. The genes are TRBV20-1 and TRBJ1-5; TRBD1 might be the D (5 bases). V shed 2 bases and J shed 2 bases, with 10 bases lying between them. This CDR3 region has 14 residues. Germline CDR1 is DFQATT and CDR2 is SNEGSKA (reference sequence). The CDR3 nucleotides are TGCAGTGCTAGATCGGCCAGGGGCAATCAGCCCCAGCATTTT. It specifies CSARSARGNQPQHF.

There are a few counts of this clonotype. The CDR3 reads CASSLTSRGNEQFF. CDR3 nucleotide sequence: TGTGCCAGCAGCTTAACTTCTCGGGGCAATGAGCAGTTCTTC. This chain uses TRBV11-2 with TRBJ2-1; possible D gene TRBD2, 5 bases. The CDR3 length is 14 residues. Germline lookup yields CDR1 SGHAT and CDR2 FQNNGV. V was cut by 2 bases and J by 6 bases, with 11 bases left in between.

This clonotype occurred a few times. The chain is built from TRBV20-1 and TRBJ2-3; D unresolved. Trimming stripped 6 bases from V and 7 bases from J, with 14 bases between. CDR3 length: 12 residues. CDR1 is DFQATT, CDR2 SNEGSKA, per germline (reference sequence). CDR3 sequence (DNA): TGCAGTGCCAGAACCAAATTAAATACGCAGTATTTT. Protein: CSARTKLNTQYF.

This clonotype was observed a few times. This chain uses TRBV12-3 or TRBV12-4 with TRBJ2-3, with D possibly being TRBD2 (6 bases). The germline V and J ends were trimmed by 8 bases and 0 bases, with 15 bases remaining between them. This CDR3 is 15 amino acids long. The CDR3 spells CASGGSGSSTDTQYF. DNA for the CDR3: TGTGCCAGCGGGGGTAGCGGTTCTAGCACAGATACGCAGTATTTT.

The chain recombines TRBV12-3 or TRBV12-4 with TRBJ2-1; D unclear. The CDR3 runs to 11 residues. Trimming removed 3 bases from V and 9 bases from J, with 6 bases in between. This CDR3 reads CASSFSIEQFF. In DNA, the CDR3 is TGTGCCAGCAGTTTCAGCATTGAGCAGTTCTTC.

In its sample, this clonotype ranks as medium-sized (0.01 to 0.1%). The chain is built from TRBV3-1 and TRBJ2-1; 8 nucleotides match TRBD2. CDR3 length: 18 residues. Germline-derived CDR1 and CDR2 are LGHDT and YNNKEL (reference sequence). V dropped 0 bases and J dropped 3; count of bases not matched to a gene: 10. CDR3 residues: CASSQDPTAGVLYNEQFF. CDR3 nucleotide sequence: TGTGCCAGCAGCCAAGACCCAACAGCGGGAGTACTCTACAATGAGCAGTTCTTC.

The chain recombines TRBV28 with TRBJ2-7, with D possibly matching TRBD1 (6 bases). Trimming shortened V by 3 bases and J by 6 bases, and 15 bases separated the two germline ends. The CDR3 consists of 14 residues. The germline gives CDR1 MDHEN, CDR2 SYDVKM. CDR3 sequence (DNA): TGTGCCAGCAGTTTCGACAGGCGTGCAGGCGAGCAGTACTTC. It translates to CASSFDRRAGEQYF.

This clonotype came up a few times. The rearrangement links TRBV11-2 to TRBJ2-7; 12 bases agree with TRBD2. CDR3 length: 16 amino acids. CDR1 and CDR2 (germline): SGHAT, FQNNGV. V was clipped by 1 base and J by 7 bases; unmatched bases: 8. The CDR3 bases are TGTGCCAGCAGCTTAGTTTTACTAGCGGGAGGCAGAGAGCAGTACTTC. It encodes CASSLVLLAGGREQYF. Using reference TRBV11-2 and TRBJ2-7 for the parts outside the CDR3, the full variable domain is EAGVAQSPRYKIIEKRQSVAFWCNPISGHATLYWYQQILGQGPKLLIQFQNNGVVDDSQLPKDRFSAERLKGVDSTLKIQPAKLEDSAVYLCASSLVLLAGGREQYFGPGTRLTVT.

The genes are TRBV20-1 and TRBJ1-4; D unclear. The CDR3 contains 15 residues. V lost 3 bases and J lost 0, with 11 bases in between. The germline V gene has CDR1 DFQATT and CDR2 SNEGSKA (reference sequence). The CDR3 loop is CSARRQATTNEKLFF. The DNA for the CDR3 is TGCAGTGCTAGGAGGCAGGCCACAACTAATGAAAAACTGTTTTTT.

This chain connects TRBV29-1 to TRBJ2-1; weak D call: TRBD2 (6 bases). This CDR3 spans 13 amino acids. Germline CDR1 is SQVTM and CDR2 is ANQGSEA. V lost 7 bases and J lost 7, with 17 bases in between. The DNA of the CDR3 is TGCAGCGCCTTACGGGGGAGTCAGAATGAGCAGTTCTTC. This encodes CSALRGSQNEQFF.

V and J are TRBV10-1 and TRBJ2-1, with TRBD1 matching 8 bases. The V gene end was trimmed by 6 bases and the J gene end by 3 bases; junction bases not matched to a gene: 7. CDR1 and CDR2 (germline): WNHNN, SYGVQD (reference sequence). This CDR3 spans 15 amino acids. The CDR3 is CASSPNRGNYNEQFF. The CDR3 coding sequence is TGCGCCAGCAGCCCCAACAGGGGGAACTACAATGAGCAGTTCTTC.

This clonotype was recorded many times. The chain couples TRBV24-1 to TRBJ1-6; 8 nucleotides align to TRBD1. Germline values: CDR1 KGHDR, CDR2 SFDVKD. Trimming took 5 bases from V and 7 from J; bases not matched to a gene: 12. This CDR3 comprises 17 residues. The CDR3 DNA sequence: TGTGCCACCAGTGTACCGAGACAGGGGACGGGGAATTCACCCCTCCACTTT. It is translated as CATSVPRQGTGNSPLHF.

V and J are TRBV11-2 and TRBJ2-7; D possibly corresponds to TRBD2 (6 bases). Trimming cost V 5 bases and J 2 bases, with 16 bases left between them. The germline gives CDR1 SGHAT, CDR2 FQNNGV. CDR3 length: 15 amino acids. Here the CDR3 reads CASSDWRGTTYEQYF. Here the CDR3 DNA reads TGTGCCAGCAGCGACTGGCGGGGAACAACCTACGAGCAGTACTTC. The whole variable domain, remainder taken from reference TRBV11-2 and TRBJ2-7, is EAGVAQSPRYKIIEKRQSVAFWCNPISGHATLYWYQQILGQGPKLLIQFQNNGVVDDSQLPKDRFSAERLKGVDSTLKIQPAKLEDSAVYLCASSDWRGTTYEQYFGPGTRLTVT.